The 4 T cell receptor beta chains presented below share a single source sample, sequenced in a study of cytomegalovirus exposure and HLA in healthy donors. The PCR used 60 Vbeta and 13 Jbeta primers. The assay was immunoSEQ multiplex PCR, and TCRdb's table has in-frame clones only and misses some. Of some 150,000 clones listed, 72% were seen once; the top ten hold approximately 3.9%. The sample comprised PBMCs. The source is a man over 45 in good health and CMV-seropositive.

As for this clone: This sample also contains other DNA sequences that code for the same CDR3. The chain is built from TRBV5-1 and TRBJ2-5; 9 nucleotides match TRBD1. The germline V gene has CDR1 SGHRS and CDR2 YFSETQ. Trimming cost V 1 base and J 5 bases; bases outside gene matches: 6. The CDR3 has 15 residues. The CDR3, as DNA: TGCGCCAGCAGCTTGTCGGGACAGGGTGCCGAGACCCAGTACTTC. This gives the protein CASSLSGQGAETQYF.

The J gene is TRBJ2-1, the V gene TRBV7-3; the D gene is possibly TRBD2 (6 bases). Between the trimmed V and J ends, which lost 4 bases and 10 bases, there was a span of 17 bases. CDR1 and CDR2 (germline): SGHTA, FQGTGA. This CDR3 has 14 amino acids. The chain's CDR3 is CASSSQSTAGEQFF. The CDR3 DNA is TGTGCCAGCAGCTCCCAATCCACGGCGGGAGAGCAGTTCTTC.

The chain has TRBV11-2 and TRBJ1-1; a weak D match, TRBD1 (5 bases). V shed 5 bases and J shed 0 bases, with 16 bases lying between them. From germline, CDR1 is SGHAT and CDR2 FQNNGV. The CDR3 runs 16 residues. CDR3 residues: CASSMRGDFMNTEAFF. The CDR3 DNA reads as TGTGCCAGCAGCATGAGAGGGGACTTTATGAACACTGAAGCTTTCTTT.

The chain carries TRBV5-4 and TRBJ2-2; 7 bases line up with TRBD2. The CDR3 spans 14 residues. Germline V lookup: CDR1 SGHNT, CDR2 YYREEE (reference sequence). V dropped 4 bases and J dropped 2; count of bases not matched to a gene: 2. Here the CDR3 DNA reads TGTGCCAGCAGCCTGGGACTAAACACCGGGGAGCTGTTTTTT. This sequence encodes CASSLGLNTGELFF.